Included here is one TCR beta chain sequence, with context. The sample is drawn from a study of shared clonotypes between healthy human individuals. TCRdb keeps only in-frame clones here, not all; method: immunoSEQ multiplex PCR. Found here are approximately 180,000 clones, about 93% of them singletons; the top ten hold about 0.07%. Deletions cut 6 bases from V and 6 bases from J, with 12 bases between. Germline-derived CDR1 and CDR2 are MDHEN and SYDVKM. This CDR3 has 14 residues. Sequencing was carried out using naive CD4+ T cells sorted from blood. Subset given: CD45RA+ positively selected. J is TRBJ1-6 and V is TRBV28, with D unclear. The receptor comes from a woman in her 30s in good health. The chain's CDR3 is CASRSALSNSPLHF. The CDR3 nucleotides are TGTGCCAGCAGATCGGCATTATCTAATTCACCCCTCCACTTT.